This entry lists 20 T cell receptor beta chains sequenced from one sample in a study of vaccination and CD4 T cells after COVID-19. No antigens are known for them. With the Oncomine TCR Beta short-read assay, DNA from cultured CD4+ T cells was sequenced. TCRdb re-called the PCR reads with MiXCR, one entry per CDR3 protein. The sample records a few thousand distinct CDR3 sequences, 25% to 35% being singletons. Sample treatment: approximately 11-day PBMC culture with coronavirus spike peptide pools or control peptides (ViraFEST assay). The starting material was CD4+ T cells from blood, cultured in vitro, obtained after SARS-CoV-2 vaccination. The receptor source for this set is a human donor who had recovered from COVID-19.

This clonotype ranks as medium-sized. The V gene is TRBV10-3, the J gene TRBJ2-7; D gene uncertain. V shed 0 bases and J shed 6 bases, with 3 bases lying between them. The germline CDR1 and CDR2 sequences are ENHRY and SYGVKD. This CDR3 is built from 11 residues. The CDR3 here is CAISESSEQYF. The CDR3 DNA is TGTGCCATCAGTGAGTCGTCCGAGCAGTACTTC.

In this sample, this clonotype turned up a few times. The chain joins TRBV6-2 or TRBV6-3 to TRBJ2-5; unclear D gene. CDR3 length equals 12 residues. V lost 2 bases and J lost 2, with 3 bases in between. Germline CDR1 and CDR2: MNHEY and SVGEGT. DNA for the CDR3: TGTGCCAGCAGTTACCCTCAAGAGACCCAGTACTTC. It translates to CASSYPQETQYF.

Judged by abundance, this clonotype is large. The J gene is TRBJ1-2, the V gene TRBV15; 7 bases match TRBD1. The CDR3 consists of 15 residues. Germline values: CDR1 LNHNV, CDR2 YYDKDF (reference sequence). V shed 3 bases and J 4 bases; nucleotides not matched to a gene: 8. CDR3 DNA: TGTGCCACCAGCAGCCGACAGGGTAGCACCTATGGCTACACCTTC. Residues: CATSSRQGSTYGYTF.

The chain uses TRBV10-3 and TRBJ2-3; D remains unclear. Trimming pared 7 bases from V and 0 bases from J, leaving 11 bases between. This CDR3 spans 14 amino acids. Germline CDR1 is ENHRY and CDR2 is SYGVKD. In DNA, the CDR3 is TGTGCCATCAAGGGCACTGTGAGCACAGATACGCAGTATTTT. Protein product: CAIKGTVSTDTQYF.

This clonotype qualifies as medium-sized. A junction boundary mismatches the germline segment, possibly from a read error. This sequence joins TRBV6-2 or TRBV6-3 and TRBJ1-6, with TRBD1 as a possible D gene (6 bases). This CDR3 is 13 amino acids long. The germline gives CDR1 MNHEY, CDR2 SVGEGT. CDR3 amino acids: CASSKTGATGKSF. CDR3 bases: TGTGCCAGCAGCAAGACGGGGGCGACTGGTAAATCATTT.

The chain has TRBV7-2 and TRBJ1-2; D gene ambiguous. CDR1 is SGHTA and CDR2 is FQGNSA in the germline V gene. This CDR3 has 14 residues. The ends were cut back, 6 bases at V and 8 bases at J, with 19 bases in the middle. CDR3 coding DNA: TGTGCCAGCAGGTCGTTCGGCCCACAAACCGGCTACACCTTC. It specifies CASRSFGPQTGYTF.

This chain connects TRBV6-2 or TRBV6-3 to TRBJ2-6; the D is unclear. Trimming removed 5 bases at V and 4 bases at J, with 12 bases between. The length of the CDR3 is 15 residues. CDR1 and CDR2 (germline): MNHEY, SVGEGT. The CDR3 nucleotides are TGTGCCAGCAGTCCCTACGGGCACGGGGCCAACGTCCTGACTTTC. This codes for CASSPYGHGANVLTF.

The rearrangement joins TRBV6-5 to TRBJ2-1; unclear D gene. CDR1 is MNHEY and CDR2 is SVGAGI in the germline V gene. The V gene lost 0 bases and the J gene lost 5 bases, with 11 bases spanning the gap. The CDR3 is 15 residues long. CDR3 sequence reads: CASSYSGPPHNEQFF. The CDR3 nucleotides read TGTGCCAGCAGTTACTCTGGGCCACCCCACAATGAGCAGTTCTTC.

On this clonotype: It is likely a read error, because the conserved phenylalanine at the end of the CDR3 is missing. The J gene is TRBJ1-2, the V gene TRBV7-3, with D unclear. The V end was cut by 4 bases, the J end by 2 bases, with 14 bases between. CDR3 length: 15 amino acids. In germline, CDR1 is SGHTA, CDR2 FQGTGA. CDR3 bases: TGTGCCAGCAGCTCCGCGGGCGACGTGAACTATGGCTACACCCTC. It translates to CASSSAGDVNYGYTL.

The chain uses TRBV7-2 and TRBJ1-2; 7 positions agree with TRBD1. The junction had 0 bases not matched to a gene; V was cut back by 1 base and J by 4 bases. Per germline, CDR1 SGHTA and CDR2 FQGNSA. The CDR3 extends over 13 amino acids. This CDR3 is CASSLGTGYGYTF. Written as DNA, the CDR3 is TGTGCCAGCAGCTTAGGGACAGGCTATGGCTACACCTTC.

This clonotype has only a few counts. The CDR3 protein is CSARDRVNTEAFF. The CDR3, as DNA: TGCAGTGCTAGAGACAGGGTGAACACTGAAGCTTTCTTT. The chain links TRBV20-1 to TRBJ1-1; a weak D match, TRBD1 (5 bases). This CDR3 contains 13 residues. CDR1 is DFQATT, CDR2 SNEGSKA, per germline (reference sequence). The V and J ends lost 0 bases and 0 bases respectively, with 5 bases between them.

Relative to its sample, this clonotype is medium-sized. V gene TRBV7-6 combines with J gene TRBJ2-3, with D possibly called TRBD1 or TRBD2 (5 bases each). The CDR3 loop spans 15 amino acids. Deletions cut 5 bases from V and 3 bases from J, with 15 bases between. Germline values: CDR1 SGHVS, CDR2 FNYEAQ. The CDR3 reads CASSNGDGETDTQYF. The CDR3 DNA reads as TGTGCCAGCAGCAACGGGGACGGGGAGACAGATACGCAGTATTTT.

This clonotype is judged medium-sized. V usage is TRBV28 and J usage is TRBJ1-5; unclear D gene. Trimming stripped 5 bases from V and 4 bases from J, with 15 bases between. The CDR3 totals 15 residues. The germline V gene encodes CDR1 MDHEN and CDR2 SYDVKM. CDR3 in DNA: TGTGCCAGCAGTCCACGGACCAAGCTAAATCAGCCCCAGCATTTT. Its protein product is CASSPRTKLNQPQHF.

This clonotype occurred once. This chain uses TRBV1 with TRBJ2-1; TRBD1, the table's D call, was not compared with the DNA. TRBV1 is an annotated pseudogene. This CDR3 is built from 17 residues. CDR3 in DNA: TGCACCAGCAGCCAAGGCTCCCCGGGGGCTTCCTACAATGAGCAGTTCTTC. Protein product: CTSSQGSPGASYNEQFF.

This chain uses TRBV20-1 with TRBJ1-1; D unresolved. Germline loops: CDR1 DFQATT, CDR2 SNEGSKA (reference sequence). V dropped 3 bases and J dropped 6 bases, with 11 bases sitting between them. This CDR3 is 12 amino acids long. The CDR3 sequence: CSASNEGPEAFF. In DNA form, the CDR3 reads TGCAGTGCTAGTAACGAGGGCCCTGAAGCTTTCTTT.

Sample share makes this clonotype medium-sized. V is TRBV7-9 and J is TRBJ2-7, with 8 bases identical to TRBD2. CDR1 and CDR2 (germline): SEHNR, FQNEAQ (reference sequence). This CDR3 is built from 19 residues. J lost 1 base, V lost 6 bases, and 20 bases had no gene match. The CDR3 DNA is TGTGCCAGCAGATCCAGCGGGGGCCAAACCCTCTCTTCATCCTACGAGCAGTACTTC. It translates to CASRSSGGQTLSSSYEQYF.

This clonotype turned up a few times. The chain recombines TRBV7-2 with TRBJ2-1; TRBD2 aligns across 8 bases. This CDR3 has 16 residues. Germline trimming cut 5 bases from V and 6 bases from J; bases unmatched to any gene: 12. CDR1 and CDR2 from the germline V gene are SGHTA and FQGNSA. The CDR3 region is CASSRRSGGTTNEQFF. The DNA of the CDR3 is TGTGCCAGCAGCCGAAGATCGGGGGGGACAACCAATGAGCAGTTCTTC.

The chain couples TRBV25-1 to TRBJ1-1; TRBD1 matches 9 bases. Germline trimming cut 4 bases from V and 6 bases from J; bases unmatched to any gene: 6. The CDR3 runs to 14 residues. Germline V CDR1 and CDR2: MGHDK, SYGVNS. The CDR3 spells CASSVPGQGSEAFF. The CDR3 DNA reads TGTGCCAGCAGTGTACCGGGACAGGGCTCTGAAGCTTTCTTT.

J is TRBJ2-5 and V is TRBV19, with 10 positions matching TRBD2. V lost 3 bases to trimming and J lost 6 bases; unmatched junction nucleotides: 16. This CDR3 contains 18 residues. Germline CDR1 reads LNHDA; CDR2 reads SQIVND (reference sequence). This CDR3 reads CASSISAGGPEEQQTQYF. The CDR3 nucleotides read TGTGCCAGTAGTATCTCAGCGGGGGGGCCTGAGGAGCAACAGACCCAGTACTTC. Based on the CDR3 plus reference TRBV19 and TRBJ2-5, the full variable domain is DGGITQSPKYLFRKEGQNVTLSCEQNLNHDAMYWYRQDPGQGLRLIYYSQIVNDFQKGDIAEGYSVSREKKESFPLTVTSAQKNPTAFYLCASSISAGGPEEQQTQYFGPGTRLLVL.

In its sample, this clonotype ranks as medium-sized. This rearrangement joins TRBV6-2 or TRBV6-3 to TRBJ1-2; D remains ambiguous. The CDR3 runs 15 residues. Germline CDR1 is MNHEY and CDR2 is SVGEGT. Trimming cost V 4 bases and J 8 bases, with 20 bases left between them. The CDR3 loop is CASSSRGGSLAGYTF. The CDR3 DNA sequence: TGTGCCAGCAGTTCCCGAGGAGGGTCATTGGCAGGCTACACCTTC.